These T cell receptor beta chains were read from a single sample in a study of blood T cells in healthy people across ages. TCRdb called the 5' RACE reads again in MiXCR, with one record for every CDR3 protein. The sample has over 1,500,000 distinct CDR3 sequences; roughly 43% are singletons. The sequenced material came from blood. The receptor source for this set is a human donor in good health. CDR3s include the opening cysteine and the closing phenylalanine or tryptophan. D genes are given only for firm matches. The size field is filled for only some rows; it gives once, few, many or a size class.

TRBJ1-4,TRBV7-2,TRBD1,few,TGTGCCAGCAGCCTACAGGGGGCTGGAGCAACTAATGAAAAACTGTTTTTT,CASSLQGAGATNEKLFF
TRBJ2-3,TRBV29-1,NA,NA,TGCAGCGTTGTCGGGCCAGATACGCAGTATTTT,CSVVGPDTQYF
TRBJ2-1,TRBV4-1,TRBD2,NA,TGCGCCAGCAGCCAAGTCTGGGCGGGGGTCCGCAATGAGCAGTTCTTC,CASSQVWAGVRNEQFF
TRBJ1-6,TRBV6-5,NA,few,TGTGCCAGCAGGCGATCGGATTCACCCCTCCACTTT,CASRRSDSPLHF
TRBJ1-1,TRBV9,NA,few,TGTGCCAGCAGCGTAGACACCCTAACAGGGCTCGCGAAGACTGAAGCTTTCTTT,CASSVDTLTGLAKTEAFF
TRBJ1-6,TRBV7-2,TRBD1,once,TGTGCCAGCAGCAGGACAGGGGAGTATAATTCACCCCTCCACTTT,CASSRTGEYNSPLHF
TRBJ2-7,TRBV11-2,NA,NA,TGTGCCAGCTCCACCGCCTCATCACCTGGCTACGAGCAGTACTTC,CASSTASSPGYEQYF
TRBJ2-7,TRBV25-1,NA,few,TGTGCCAGCAGTGAACCTGGGGCACCCTACGAGCAGTACTTC,CASSEPGAPYEQYF
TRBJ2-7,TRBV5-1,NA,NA,TGCGCCAGCAGCTTGAGTTGGGCAGGGACCTACGAGCAGTACTTC,CASSLSWAGTYEQYF
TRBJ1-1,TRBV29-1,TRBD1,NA,TGCAGCGTCGGCGGGACAGCCAACACTGAAGCTTTCTTT,CSVGGTANTEAFF
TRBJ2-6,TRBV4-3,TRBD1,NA,TGCGCCGGCAGCCACCCCACCGGGACAGGGGGGTCTGGGGCCAACGTCCTGACTTTC,CAGSHPTGTGGSGANVLTF
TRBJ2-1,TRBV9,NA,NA,TGTGCCAGCAGCGTATCAGGGGCTCACTACAATGAGCAGTTCTTC,CASSVSGAHYNEQFF
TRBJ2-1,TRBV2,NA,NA,TGTGCGAGCACTCCCGAGACCACAAACTACAATGAGCAGTTCTTC,CASTPETTNYNEQFF
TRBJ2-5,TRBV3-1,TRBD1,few,TGTGCCAGCGGGGACAGGGTTGAGGAGACCCAGTACTTC,CASGDRVEETQYF
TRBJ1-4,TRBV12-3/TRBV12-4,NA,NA,TGTGCCAGCAGTAATCTATATGAAAAACTGTTTTTT,CASSNLYEKLFF
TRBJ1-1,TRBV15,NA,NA,TGTGTCACCAGTCCGAACGGTATTTTTGAAGCTTTCTTT,CVTSPNGIFEAFF
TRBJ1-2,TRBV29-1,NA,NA,TGCAGCGTTTTTTCATTTACTACCGGCTACACCTTC,CSVFSFTTGYTF
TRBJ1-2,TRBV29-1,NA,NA,TGCAGCGTTGAAGACACCTTGTTTAACTATGGCTACACCTTC,CSVEDTLFNYGYTF
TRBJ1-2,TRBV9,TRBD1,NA,TGTGCCAGCAGCGCGATACAGGGGCTCCTGCATGGCTACACCTTC,CASSAIQGLLHGYTF
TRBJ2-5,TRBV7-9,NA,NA,TGTGCCAGCAGCTTAAACAGCTATCAAGAGACCCAGTACTTC,CASSLNSYQETQYF
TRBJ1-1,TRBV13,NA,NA,TGTGCCAGCAGCTTAAATTTGGTGGGCACTGAAGCTTTCTTT,CASSLNLVGTEAFF
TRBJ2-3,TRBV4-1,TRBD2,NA,TGCGCCAGCAGCCAAGGCCCTAGCGGGGGTACCGGGGATACGCAGTATTTT,CASSQGPSGGTGDTQYF
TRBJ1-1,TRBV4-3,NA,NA,TGCGCCAGCAGCCAAGAAATGACGATGAACACTGAAGTTTTCTTT,CASSQEMTMNTEVFF
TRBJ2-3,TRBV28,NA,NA,TGTGCCAGCAGGGGGGGGCACACAGATACGCAGTATTTT,CASRGGHTDTQYF
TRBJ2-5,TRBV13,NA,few,TGTGCCAGCAGCGCGCTACGGTTGGAGGGGACCCAGTACTTC,CASSALRLEGTQYF
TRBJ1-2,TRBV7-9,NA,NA,TGTGCCAGCAGCAACCGGGAAGGAAGGCTTAACTATGGCTACACCTTC,CASSNREGRLNYGYTF